The entry below describes one T cell receptor beta chain. What it recognizes is unknown. The entry originates in a study of OX40 agonist ivuxolimab in advanced cancers. Some clones are missing from TCRdb's copy, which holds only in-frame ones; the method was immunoSEQ multiplex PCR. This sample carries approximately 64,000 clones, about 80% of them seen once, and the ten largest clones take approximately 0.7%. This CDR3 has 16 amino acids. The germline gives CDR1 SGHVS, CDR2 FNYEAQ. V lost 1 base, J lost 0 bases, and 3 bases stayed unmatched. Whole-study results and caveats: Compared with CD4+, CD8+ T cells on average had more expanded clones.

Exclusion of a patient followed from autoimmune disease history or systemic immunosuppression. The receptor's source is an adult with an advanced solid tumor such as melanoma, head and neck, liver or kidney cancer. The sequences come from CD4+ or CD8+ T cells sorted from blood, collected in a trial of the OX40 agonist ivuxolimab. V gene TRBV7-6 combines with J gene TRBJ2-1; 7 bases are shared with TRBD2. The CDR3 sequence: CASSLVGGSSYNEQFF. CDR3 DNA: TGTGCCAGCAGCTTAGTAGGCGGGAGCTCCTACAATGAGCAGTTCTTC.